Sequencing of this TCR beta chain was carried out in a study of cytomegalovirus exposure and HLA in healthy donors. This clone is a singleton in its sample. The PCR was carried out with 60 Vbeta primers and 13 Jbeta primers. Clones were sequenced by immunoSEQ multiplex PCR, and TCRdb holds only the in-frame ones, with some missing. The sample holds around 170,000 clones; more than 65% are singletons and the top ten take less than 4.5%. This receptor was taken from a man aged 50 or older in good health and CMV-seronegative. Material for sequencing was PBMCs.

This CDR3 is CASSYGLAGVETQYF. In DNA form, the CDR3 reads TGTGCCAGCAGCTACGGACTAGCGGGAGTGGAGACCCAGTACTTC. The V gene is TRBV7-2, the J gene TRBJ2-5; 13 bases match TRBD2. The CDR3 has 15 residues. With V trimmed by 4 bases and J by 5 bases, 4 bases remained unmatched. Germline V CDR1 and CDR2: SGHTA, FQGNSA. The variable domain in full, with the rest retrieved from reference TRBV7-2 and TRBJ2-5, is GAGVSQSPSNKVTEKGKDVELRCDPISGHTALYWYRQSLGQGLEFLIYFQGNSAPDKSGLPSDRFSAERTGGSVSTLTIQRTQQEDSAVYLCASSYGLAGVETQYFGPGTRLLVL.